Listed below are T cell receptor beta chains from one sample, sequenced in a study of PD-L1 blockade in urothelial cancer. Only in-frame clones appear in the TCRdb table, and some are missing; sequencing was by immunoSEQ multiplex PCR. Here the sample spans some 54,000 clones, approximately 87% being singletons. The specimen comprised PBMCs, sampled around atezolizumab (anti-PD-L1) treatment. These receptors were taken from a man in his forties or fifties with urothelial cancer. CDR3s leave out the opening cysteine and the closing phenylalanine or tryptophan.

TRBV19,12,TRBJ2-1,ASSIPPYYNEQF
TRBV5-1,12,TRBJ2-5,ASSLTGAGETQY
TRBV11-1,14,TRBJ1-3,ASSSLQGAVGNTIY
TRBV5-1,11,TRBJ2-2,ASNRGNTGELF
TRBV5-1,13,TRBJ2-2,ASSFSGSSTGELF
TRBV23-1,11,TRBJ1-2,ASSQPRTYGYT
TRBV2,13,TRBJ2-7,ASSVRPLLSYEQY
TRBV9,11,TRBJ1-1,ASSARQNTEAF
TRBV4-1,12,TRBJ2-5,ASSLTGLKETQY
TRBV6-1,9,TRBJ2-3,ASSHSDTQY
TRBV27,17,TRBJ2-1,ASRPGLAIRRSSYNEQF
TRBV11-2,10,TRBJ1-2,ASTFSPQGYT
TRBV5-1,14,TRBJ2-1,ASRWGGQGGKNEQF
TRBV27,14,TRBJ2-5,ASRRETGVNQETQY
TRBV19,15,TRBJ2-7,ASSIDLRQGRAYEQY
TRBV27,11,TRBJ2-5,ASSSRLQETQY
TRBV7-2,14,TRBJ2-7,ASSSPRDRAVDEQY
TRBV9,13,TRBJ2-5,ASSVGGSGGITQY
TRBV9,13,TRBJ2-2,ASSETVGATGELF
TRBV5-4,11,TRBJ2-7,ASSSYRAHEQY
TRBV28,11,TRBJ1-5,ASTGDRIQPQH
TRBV9,14,TRBJ2-3,ASSSGPSGVTDTQY
TRBV28,13,TRBJ1-1,ASSLDQGLGTEAF
TRBV5-1,12,TRBJ2-1,ASSLAAGRNEQF
TRBV9,13,TRBJ2-7,ASSPTQGQAYEQY
TRBV30,12,TRBJ1-1,AWSVGAANTEAF
TRBV29-1,11,TRBJ1-1,SVEKRQGAEAF
TRBV27,10,TRBJ2-7,ASSLTGKEQY
TRBV19,13,TRBJ2-5,ASSIDLSGVETQY
TRBV2,15,TRBJ1-4,ASKIGGALVSNEKLF
TRBV5-1,12,TRBJ1-5,ASSLGTGGQPQH
TRBV4-2,12,TRBJ2-1,ASSQGGRDTEQF
TRBV19,14,TRBJ2-3,ASSTGTSGIGGTQY
TRBV15,13,TRBJ1-2,ATSREAGEGYGYT
TRBV9,14,TRBJ2-7,ASSGATGSLGYEQY
TRBV19,13,TRBJ2-5,ATRGGASGQETQY
TRBV28,13,TRBJ1-4,ASSTKGGVKEKLF
TRBV7-9,12,TRBJ1-1,ASSLEAQNTEAF
TRBV7-2,13,TRBJ2-2,ASSLADTGNGELF
TRBV5-1,15,TRBJ2-5,ASSLPGLAGAGETQY
TRBV9,16,TRBJ2-7,ASSVGGVPDLLPYEQY
TRBV2,12,TRBJ2-7,ASSGDRAPYEQY
TRBV5-1,13,TRBJ2-1,ASCGTSGAYNEQF
TRBV6-6,11,TRBJ2-1,ASSYVGEVEQF
TRBV7-9,13,TRBJ1-4,ASSRQGARGEKLF
TRBV15,13,TRBJ2-1,ATSSSSGFYNEQF
TRBV9,11,TRBJ2-1,ASSPDSRNEQF
TRBV5-1,12,TRBJ2-2,ASSLQGNTGELF
TRBV19,12,TRBJ2-7,ASKGLADNYEQY